These 21 T cell receptor beta chains were all obtained from the same sample, sequenced in a study of blood T cell repertoires in COVID-19. Produced via immunoSEQ multiplex PCR; TCRdb's table is partial and in-frame only. This table has 250,000 to 400,000 clones, 90% appearing once. The source material was peripheral blood. The receptor set was obtained from a woman aged 30 to 39 with COVID-19, enrolled during active disease.

This clone was recorded once. This rearrangement joins TRBV5-1 to TRBJ2-7; 10 bases are shared with TRBD2. From germline, CDR1 is SGHRS and CDR2 YFSETQ. The V segment lost 4 bases and the J segment 4 bases; nucleotides outside the gene matches: 8. The CDR3 is 15 residues long. As DNA, the CDR3 is TGCGCCAGCAGCCCCTCTAGCGGGAGTTCTTACGAGCAGTACTTC. Its translation: CASSPSSGSSYEQYF.

The rearrangement uses TRBV9 and TRBJ1-3; D remains ambiguous. Looked up from germline, CDR1 is SGDLS and CDR2 is YYNGEE. V shed 3 bases and J shed 2 bases, with 6 bases lying between them. This CDR3 spans 13 amino acids. Written as DNA, the CDR3 is TGTGCCAGCAGCGAAAGCGCTGGAAACACCATATATTTT. Translated: CASSESAGNTIYF.

The sample holds one count of this clone. The V call is TRBV19, the J call TRBJ2-7, with TRBD1 as a possible D gene (6 bases). CDR3 size: 17 residues. V lost 1 base and J lost 6, with 22 bases in between. CDR1 is LNHDA and CDR2 is SQIVND in the germline V gene (reference sequence). The CDR3 DNA sequence: TGTGCCAGTAGTATAGGGGTTGGGGGCGCCCTCCCACTCGAGCAGTACTTC. Its translation is CASSIGVGGALPLEQYF.

Turning to this clone: This CDR3 is also generated by other DNA sequences in the sample. The rearrangement links TRBV11-2 to TRBJ1-3, with 7 positions matching TRBD1. The CDR3 has 15 residues. V gave up 5 bases and J gave up 4 bases; unmatched junction bases: 8. Per germline, CDR1 SGHAT and CDR2 FQNNGV. In nucleotides, the CDR3 is TGTGCCAGCAGCCCCCGACAGGGCTCGGGAAACACCATATATTTT. Amino acid sequence: CASSPRQGSGNTIYF.

The DNA for the CDR3 is TGTGCCACCGGAAGGGGGGGTAGCGGGGAGCTGTTTTTT. It translates to CATGRGGSGELFF. The V and J genes are TRBV24-1 and TRBJ2-2; possible D gene TRBD2, 7 bases. This CDR3 contains 13 residues. The V end was cut by 9 bases, the J end by 7 bases, with 14 bases between. Per the germline V gene, CDR1 is KGHDR and CDR2 is SFDVKD.

This chain uses TRBV18 with TRBJ1-1; 8 bases are shared with TRBD1. After removal of 3 bases from V and 5 bases from J, the junction contained 11 bases not matched to a gene. The CDR3 sequence is 16 residues long. Per germline, CDR1 KGHSH and CDR2 LQKENI. CDR3 DNA: TGTGCCAGCTCACCCTATGAGGACAGGGTAGGAACTGAAGCTTTCTTT. As protein: CASSPYEDRVGTEAFF.

The rearrangement joins TRBV7-9 to TRBJ2-3; 9 nucleotides match TRBD2. The J segment lost 4 bases and the V segment lost 5 bases, leaving 10 bases of the junction unmatched. Germline-derived CDR1 and CDR2 are SEHNR and FQNEAQ (reference sequence). This CDR3 spans 16 amino acids. In nucleotides, the CDR3 is TGTGCCAGCAGCCCCCGACTAGCGGAAGTGCCAGATACGCAGTATTTT. Translating gives CASSPRLAEVPDTQYF. The whole variable domain, filled in from reference TRBV7-9 and TRBJ2-3, reads DTGVSQNPRHKITKRGQNVTFRCDPISEHNRLYWYRQTLGQGPEFLTYFQNEAQLEKSRLLSDRFSAERPKGSFSTLEIQRTEQGDSAMYLCASSPRLAEVPDTQYFGPGTRLTVL.

The J gene is TRBJ1-4, the V gene TRBV23-1, with 9 bases lining up with TRBD1. TRBV23-1 is labeled an ORF, and its function is uncertain. Trimming took 0 bases from V and 9 from J; bases not matched to a gene: 11. The CDR3 has 17 amino acids. CDR3 loop: CASSQSSFWDREQKLFF. Here the CDR3 DNA reads TGCGCCAGCAGTCAATCCTCCTTTTGGGACAGGGAGCAAAAACTGTTTTTT.

The table lists this clone with a few counts. This chain uses TRBV11-2 with TRBJ1-1; unclear D gene. Trimming stripped 3 bases from V and 0 bases from J, with 5 bases between. In germline, CDR1 is SGHAT, CDR2 FQNNGV. This CDR3 is 13 amino acids long. This CDR3 reads CASSFVLNTEAFF. The CDR3 nucleotides are TGTGCCAGCAGCTTCGTCTTGAACACTGAAGCTTTCTTT.

This chain joins TRBV21-1 and TRBJ1-1; TRBD1 reflects the table's D call only, with no check against the DNA. TRBV21-1 constitutes a pseudogene. The CDR3 spans 11 residues. CDR3 sequence reads: CASSKIKGAFF. CDR3 bases: TGTGCCAGCAGCAAAATAAAGGGGGCTTTCTTT.

The CDR3 sequence: CASSLDTSGTTGELFF. Written as DNA, the CDR3 is TGCGCCAGCAGCCTGGACACTAGCGGTACCACCGGGGAGCTGTTTTTT. V gene TRBV5-1 combines with J gene TRBJ2-2; 8 positions agree with TRBD2. The CDR3 totals 16 residues. Germline trimming cut 4 bases from V and 4 bases from J; bases unmatched to any gene: 9. CDR1 SGHRS and CDR2 YFSETQ come from the germline V gene.

The CDR3 protein is CASSHTWDRGYSYEQYF. The CDR3 DNA sequence: TGTGCCAGCAGCCATACCTGGGACAGGGGCTACTCCTACGAGCAGTACTTC. The chain employs TRBV7-9 and TRBJ2-7, with 10 bases fitting TRBD1. V trimming: 5 bases; J trimming: 0 bases; junction bases outside the gene matches: 10. Germline CDR1 and CDR2: SEHNR and FQNEAQ (reference sequence). The CDR3 extends over 17 amino acids.

The V gene is TRBV7-9, the J gene TRBJ2-3; TRBD2 aligns across 7 bases. Trimming cost V 5 bases and J 6 bases; bases outside gene matches: 8. CDR3 size: 14 residues. Per the germline V gene, CDR1 is SEHNR and CDR2 is FQNEAQ (reference sequence). The CDR3 nucleotides read TGTGCCAGCAGCGGGTTAGCGGGCCGGGATACGCAGTATTTT. Its translation is CASSGLAGRDTQYF.

This sequence joins TRBV18 and TRBJ1-2; weak D call: TRBD1 (5 bases). The CDR3 covers 15 residues. From germline, CDR1 is KGHSH and CDR2 LQKENI. Trimming shortened V by 4 bases and J by 5 bases, and 17 bases separated the two germline ends. Here the CDR3 DNA reads TGTGCCAGCTCACGCGGGACGGAGAGCTCATATGGCTACACCTTC. Translating it yields CASSRGTESSYGYTF.

For the CDR3, the DNA is TGTGCCAGCAGCTTAGCCCAGACTCGGCGGTCAAACAATGAGCAGTTCTTC. It yields the protein CASSLAQTRRSNNEQFF. The chain links TRBV11-2 to TRBJ2-1; D gene unclear. The germline V gene has CDR1 SGHAT and CDR2 FQNNGV. The CDR3 contains 17 residues. The ends were cut back, 1 base at V and 5 bases at J, with 18 bases in the middle.

The V and J genes are TRBV5-1 and TRBJ1-2, with D tentatively TRBD1 (6 bases). Deletions cut 3 bases from V and 4 bases from J, with 16 bases between. Germline V gene data show CDR1 as SGHRS and CDR2 as YFSETQ. CDR3 length: 15 residues. This chain's CDR3 is CASSSLQGHLYGYTF. CDR3 nucleotide sequence: TGCGCCAGCAGCTCTTTACAGGGCCACCTCTATGGCTACACCTTC.

This clone was recorded once. The chain links TRBV18 to TRBJ2-7; 11 bases line up with TRBD2. Germline CDR1 and CDR2: KGHSH and LQKENI. CDR3 length: 16 amino acids. Germline trimming cut 3 bases from V and 4 bases from J; bases unmatched to any gene: 8. DNA of the CDR3: TGTGCCAGCTCACCTCCGCTAGCGGGAGGAACATACGAGCAGTACTTC. It yields the protein CASSPPLAGGTYEQYF.

The genes are TRBV3-1 (or the pseudogene TRBV3-2) and TRBJ2-7, with a weak D call TRBD1 (6 bases). CDR1 LGHDT and CDR2 YNNKEL come from the germline V gene (reference sequence). The CDR3 is made up of 14 amino acids. V was cut by 5 bases and J by 6 bases, with 17 bases left in between. The CDR3 DNA follows: TGTGCCAGCAGCTCAAGGGGGTGGGGATCCGAGCAGTACTTC. Its translation is CASSSRGWGSEQYF.

The rearrangement uses TRBV7-9 and TRBJ1-1, with D unclear. Germline lookup yields CDR1 SEHNR and CDR2 FQNEAQ (reference sequence). There are 13 residues in the CDR3. Trimming left V 4 bases short and J 7 bases short, with 13 bases between. DNA for the CDR3: TGTGCCAGCAGCTACGGGGAACTTGTTGAAGCTTTCTTT. Protein: CASSYGELVEAFF. The full variable domain, in which reference TRBV7-9 and TRBJ1-1 provide the parts outside the CDR3, is DTGVSQNPRHKITKRGQNVTFRCDPISEHNRLYWYRQTLGQGPEFLTYFQNEAQLEKSRLLSDRFSAERPKGSFSTLEIQRTEQGDSAMYLCASSYGELVEAFFGQGTRLTVV.

The CDR3 bases are TGTGCCAGCAGCTTGGCGCGGGAGAGCACCGGGGAGCTGTTTTTT. This codes for CASSLARESTGELFF. The chain recombines TRBV5-4 with TRBJ2-2, with 7 bases that match TRBD2. Germline CDR1 SGHNT, CDR2 YYREEE (reference sequence). V dropped 0 bases and J dropped 4; count of bases not matched to a gene: 3. This CDR3 is 15 amino acids long. The variable domain in full, completed from reference TRBV5-4 and TRBJ2-2, reads ETGVTQSPTHLIKTRGQQVTLRCSSQSGHNTVSWYQQALGQGPQFIFQYYREEENGRGNFPPRFSGLQFPNYSSELNVNALELDDSALYLCASSLARESTGELFFGEGSRLTVL.

V usage is TRBV19 and J usage is TRBJ1-5; 10 bases align to TRBD1. Germline lookup yields CDR1 LNHDA and CDR2 SQIVND (reference sequence). There are 13 residues in the CDR3. J was trimmed by 7 bases and V by 5 bases; bases with no gene match: 2. CDR3 in DNA: TGTGCCAGTAGTTGGGACAGGGGCCAGCCCCAGCATTTT. Protein: CASSWDRGQPQHF.